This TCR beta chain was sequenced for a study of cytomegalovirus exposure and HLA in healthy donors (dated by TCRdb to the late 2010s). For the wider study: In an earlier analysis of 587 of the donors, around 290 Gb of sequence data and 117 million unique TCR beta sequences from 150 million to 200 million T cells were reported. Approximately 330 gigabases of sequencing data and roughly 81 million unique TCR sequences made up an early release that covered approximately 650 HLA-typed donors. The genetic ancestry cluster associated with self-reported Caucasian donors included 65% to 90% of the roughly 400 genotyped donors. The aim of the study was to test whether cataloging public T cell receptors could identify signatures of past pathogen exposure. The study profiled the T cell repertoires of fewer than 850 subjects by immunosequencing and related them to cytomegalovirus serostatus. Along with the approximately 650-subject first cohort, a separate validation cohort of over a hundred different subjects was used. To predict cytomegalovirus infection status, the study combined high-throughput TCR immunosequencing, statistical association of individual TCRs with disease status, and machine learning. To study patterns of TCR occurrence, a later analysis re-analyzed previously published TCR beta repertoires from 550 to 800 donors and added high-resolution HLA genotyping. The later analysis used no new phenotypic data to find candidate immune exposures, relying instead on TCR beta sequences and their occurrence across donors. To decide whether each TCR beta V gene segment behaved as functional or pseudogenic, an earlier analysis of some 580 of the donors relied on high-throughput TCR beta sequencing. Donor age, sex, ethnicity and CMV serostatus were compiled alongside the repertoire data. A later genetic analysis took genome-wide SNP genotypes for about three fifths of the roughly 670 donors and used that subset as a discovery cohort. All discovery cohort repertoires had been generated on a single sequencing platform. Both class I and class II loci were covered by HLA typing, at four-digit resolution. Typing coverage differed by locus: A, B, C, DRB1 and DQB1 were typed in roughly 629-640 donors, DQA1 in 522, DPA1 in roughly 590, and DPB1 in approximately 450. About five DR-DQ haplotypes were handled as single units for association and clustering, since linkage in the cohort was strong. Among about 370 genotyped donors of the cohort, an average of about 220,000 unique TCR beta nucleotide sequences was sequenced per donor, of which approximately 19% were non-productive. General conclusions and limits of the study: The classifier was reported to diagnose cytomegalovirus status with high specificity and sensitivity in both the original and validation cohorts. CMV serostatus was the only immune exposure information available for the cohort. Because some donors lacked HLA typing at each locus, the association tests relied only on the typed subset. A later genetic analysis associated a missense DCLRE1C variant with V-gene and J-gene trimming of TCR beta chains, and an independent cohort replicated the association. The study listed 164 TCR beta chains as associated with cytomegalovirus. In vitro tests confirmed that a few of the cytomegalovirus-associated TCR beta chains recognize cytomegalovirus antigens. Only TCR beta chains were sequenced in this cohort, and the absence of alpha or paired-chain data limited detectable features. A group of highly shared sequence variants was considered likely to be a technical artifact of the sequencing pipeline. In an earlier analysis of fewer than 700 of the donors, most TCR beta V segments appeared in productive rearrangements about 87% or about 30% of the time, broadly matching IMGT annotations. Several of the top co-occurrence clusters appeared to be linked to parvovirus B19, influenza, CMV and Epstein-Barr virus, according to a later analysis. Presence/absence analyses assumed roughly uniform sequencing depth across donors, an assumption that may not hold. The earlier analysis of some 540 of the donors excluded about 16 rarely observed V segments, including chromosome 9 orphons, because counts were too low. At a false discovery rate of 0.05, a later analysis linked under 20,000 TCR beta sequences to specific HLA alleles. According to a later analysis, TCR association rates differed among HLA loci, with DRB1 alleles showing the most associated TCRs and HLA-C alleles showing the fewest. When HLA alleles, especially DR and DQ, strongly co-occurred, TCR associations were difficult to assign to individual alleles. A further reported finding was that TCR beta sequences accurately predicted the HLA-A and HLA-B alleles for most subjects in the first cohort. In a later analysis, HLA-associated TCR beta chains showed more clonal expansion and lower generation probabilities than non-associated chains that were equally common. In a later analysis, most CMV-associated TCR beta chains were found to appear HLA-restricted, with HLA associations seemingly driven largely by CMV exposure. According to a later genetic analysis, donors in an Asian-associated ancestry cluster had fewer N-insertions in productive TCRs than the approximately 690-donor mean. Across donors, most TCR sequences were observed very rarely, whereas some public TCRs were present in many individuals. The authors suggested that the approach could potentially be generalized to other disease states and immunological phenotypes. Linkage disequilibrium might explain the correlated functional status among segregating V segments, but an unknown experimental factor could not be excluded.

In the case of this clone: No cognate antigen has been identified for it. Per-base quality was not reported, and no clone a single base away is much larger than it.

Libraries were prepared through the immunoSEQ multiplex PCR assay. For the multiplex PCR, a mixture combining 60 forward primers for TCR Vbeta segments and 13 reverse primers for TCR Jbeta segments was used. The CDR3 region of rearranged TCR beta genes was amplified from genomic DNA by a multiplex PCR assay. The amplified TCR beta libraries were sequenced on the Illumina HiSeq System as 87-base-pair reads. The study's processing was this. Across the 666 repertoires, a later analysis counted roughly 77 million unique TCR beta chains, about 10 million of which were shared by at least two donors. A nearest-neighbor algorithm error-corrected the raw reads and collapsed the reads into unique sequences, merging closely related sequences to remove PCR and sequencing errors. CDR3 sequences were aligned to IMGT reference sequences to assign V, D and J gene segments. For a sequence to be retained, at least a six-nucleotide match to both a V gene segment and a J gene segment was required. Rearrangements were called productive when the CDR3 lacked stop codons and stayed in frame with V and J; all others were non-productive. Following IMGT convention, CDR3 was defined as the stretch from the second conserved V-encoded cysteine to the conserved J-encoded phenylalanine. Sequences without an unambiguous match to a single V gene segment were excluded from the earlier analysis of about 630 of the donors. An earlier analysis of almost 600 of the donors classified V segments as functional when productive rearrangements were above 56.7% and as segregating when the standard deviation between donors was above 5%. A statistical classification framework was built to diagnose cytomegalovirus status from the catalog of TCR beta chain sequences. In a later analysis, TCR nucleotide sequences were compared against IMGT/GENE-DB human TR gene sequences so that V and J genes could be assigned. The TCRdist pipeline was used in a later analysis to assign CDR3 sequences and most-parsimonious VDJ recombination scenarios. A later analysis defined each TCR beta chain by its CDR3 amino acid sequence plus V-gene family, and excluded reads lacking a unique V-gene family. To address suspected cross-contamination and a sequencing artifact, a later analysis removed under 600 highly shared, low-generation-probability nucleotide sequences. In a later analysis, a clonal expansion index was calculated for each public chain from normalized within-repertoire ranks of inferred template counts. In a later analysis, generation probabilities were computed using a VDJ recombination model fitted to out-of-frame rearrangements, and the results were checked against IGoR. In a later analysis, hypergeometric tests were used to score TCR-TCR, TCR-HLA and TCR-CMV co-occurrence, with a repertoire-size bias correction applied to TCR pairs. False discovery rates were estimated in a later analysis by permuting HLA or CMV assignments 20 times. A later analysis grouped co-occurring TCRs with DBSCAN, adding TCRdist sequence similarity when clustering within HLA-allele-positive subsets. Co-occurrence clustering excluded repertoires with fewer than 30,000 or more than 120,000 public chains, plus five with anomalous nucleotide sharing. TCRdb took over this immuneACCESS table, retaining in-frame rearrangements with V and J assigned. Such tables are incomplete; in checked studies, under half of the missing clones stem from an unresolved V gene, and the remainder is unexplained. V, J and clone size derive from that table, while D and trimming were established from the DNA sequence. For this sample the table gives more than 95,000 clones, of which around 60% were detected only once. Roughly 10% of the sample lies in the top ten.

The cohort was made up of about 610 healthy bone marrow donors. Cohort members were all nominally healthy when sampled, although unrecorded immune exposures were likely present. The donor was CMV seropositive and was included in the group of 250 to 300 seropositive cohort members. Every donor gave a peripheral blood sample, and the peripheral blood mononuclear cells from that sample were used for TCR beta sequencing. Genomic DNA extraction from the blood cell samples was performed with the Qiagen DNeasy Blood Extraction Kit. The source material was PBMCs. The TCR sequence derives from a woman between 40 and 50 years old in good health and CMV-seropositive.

This receptor has the CDR3 CASSLTTVNYEQYF. The DNA reads as follows: TGTGCCAGCAGCCTAACTACGGTGAACTACGAGCAGTACTTC. Rearrangement joined TRBV7-8 to TRBJ2-7; the D gene cannot be named for sure. CDR1 is given as SGHVS and CDR2 as FQNEAQ, both from the germline V gene. At the junction V is shortened by 5 bases and J by 3 bases, with 14 bases in between. The CDR3 starts with the cysteine, ends with the phenylalanine, and has 14 residues. Here the CDR3 DNA is all that survives: 42 bases in frame from base 1.